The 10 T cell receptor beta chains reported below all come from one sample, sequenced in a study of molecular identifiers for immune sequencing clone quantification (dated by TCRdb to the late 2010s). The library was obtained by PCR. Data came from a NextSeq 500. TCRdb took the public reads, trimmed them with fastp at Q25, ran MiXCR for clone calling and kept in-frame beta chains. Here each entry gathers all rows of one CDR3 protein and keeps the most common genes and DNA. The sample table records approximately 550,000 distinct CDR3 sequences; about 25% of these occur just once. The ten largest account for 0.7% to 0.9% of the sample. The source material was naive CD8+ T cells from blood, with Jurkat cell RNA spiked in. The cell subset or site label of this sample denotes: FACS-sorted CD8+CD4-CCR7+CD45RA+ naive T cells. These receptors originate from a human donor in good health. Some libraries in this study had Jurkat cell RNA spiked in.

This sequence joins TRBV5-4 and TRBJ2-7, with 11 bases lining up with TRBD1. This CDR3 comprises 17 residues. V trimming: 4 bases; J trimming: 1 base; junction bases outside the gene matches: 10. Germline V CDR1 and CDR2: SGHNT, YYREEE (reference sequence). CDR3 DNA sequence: TGTGCCAGCAGCACGGACAGGGGGCACCTCTCGTCCTACGAGCAGTACTTC. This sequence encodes CASSTDRGHLSSYEQYF.

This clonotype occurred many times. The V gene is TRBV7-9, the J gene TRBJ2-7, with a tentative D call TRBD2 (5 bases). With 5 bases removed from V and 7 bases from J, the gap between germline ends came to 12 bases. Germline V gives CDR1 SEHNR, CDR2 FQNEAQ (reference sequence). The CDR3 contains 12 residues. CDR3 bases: TGTGCCAGCAGCCCGCTTGAGGGTGAGCAGTACTTC. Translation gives CASSPLEGEQYF.

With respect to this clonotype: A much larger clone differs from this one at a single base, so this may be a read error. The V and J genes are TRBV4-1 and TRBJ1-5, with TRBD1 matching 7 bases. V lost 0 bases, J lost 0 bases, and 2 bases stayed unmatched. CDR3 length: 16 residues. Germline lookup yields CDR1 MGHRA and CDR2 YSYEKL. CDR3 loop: CASSQETGYSNQPQHF. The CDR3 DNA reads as TGCGCCAGCAGCCAAGAGACAGGGTATAGCAATCAGCCCCAGCATTTT.

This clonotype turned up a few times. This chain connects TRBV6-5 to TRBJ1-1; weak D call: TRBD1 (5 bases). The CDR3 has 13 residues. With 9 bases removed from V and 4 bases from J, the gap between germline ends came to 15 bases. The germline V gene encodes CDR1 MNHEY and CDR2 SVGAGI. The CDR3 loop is CASTIGAGTEAFF. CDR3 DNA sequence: TGTGCCAGTACAATTGGGGCCGGCACTGAAGCTTTCTTT.

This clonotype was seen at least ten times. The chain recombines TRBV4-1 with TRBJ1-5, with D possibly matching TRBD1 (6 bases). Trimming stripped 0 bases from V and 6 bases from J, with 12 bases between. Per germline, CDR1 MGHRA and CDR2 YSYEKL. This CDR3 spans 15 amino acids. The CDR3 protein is CASSQEGAQSQPQHF. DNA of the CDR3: TGCGCCAGCAGCCAAGAGGGGGCGCAGAGTCAGCCCCAGCATTTT.

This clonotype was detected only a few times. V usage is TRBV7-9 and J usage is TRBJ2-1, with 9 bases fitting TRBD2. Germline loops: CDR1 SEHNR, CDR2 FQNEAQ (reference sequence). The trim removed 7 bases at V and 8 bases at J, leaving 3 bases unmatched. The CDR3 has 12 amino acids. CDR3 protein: CASMGLAYEQFF. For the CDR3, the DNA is TGTGCCAGCATGGGACTAGCTTATGAGCAGTTCTTC.

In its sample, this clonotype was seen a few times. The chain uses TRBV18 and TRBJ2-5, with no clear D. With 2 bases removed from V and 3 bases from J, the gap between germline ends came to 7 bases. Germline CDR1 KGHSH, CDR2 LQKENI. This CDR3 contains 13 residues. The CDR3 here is CASSPNFKETQYF. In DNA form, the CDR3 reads TGTGCCAGCTCACCAAACTTTAAAGAGACCCAGTACTTC. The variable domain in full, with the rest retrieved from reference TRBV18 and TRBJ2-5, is NAGVMQNPRHLVRRRGQEARLRCSPMKGHSHVYWYRQLPEEGLKFMVYLQKENIIDESGMPKERFSAEFPKEGPSILRIQQVVRGDSAAYFCASSPNFKETQYFGPGTRLLVL.

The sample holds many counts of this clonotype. Here the CDR3 reads CASQLVGEQYF. Written as DNA, the CDR3 is TGTGCCAGCCAACTCGTGGGCGAGCAGTACTTC. The V gene is TRBV7-9, the J gene TRBJ2-7; D is undetermined. The CDR3 spans 11 residues. The germline V gene encodes CDR1 SEHNR and CDR2 FQNEAQ (reference sequence). V was trimmed by 8 bases and J by 6 bases, leaving 11 bases between them.

CDR3 nucleotides: TGTGCCAGCAGTCTCCAACAGGGGCGCGGGTTCGAGCAGTACTTC. It translates to CASSLQQGRGFEQYF. The chain uses TRBV12-3 or TRBV12-4 and TRBJ2-7; 7 bases match TRBD1. The CDR3 has 15 amino acids. V gave up 5 bases and J gave up 6 bases; unmatched junction bases: 13.

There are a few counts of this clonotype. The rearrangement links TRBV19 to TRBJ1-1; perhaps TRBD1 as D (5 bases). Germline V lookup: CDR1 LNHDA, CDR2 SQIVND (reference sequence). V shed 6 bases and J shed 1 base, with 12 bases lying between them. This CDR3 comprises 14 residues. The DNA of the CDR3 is TGTGCCAGTAGCCAACAGGATACGAACACTGAAGCTTTCTTT. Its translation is CASSQQDTNTEAFF.